This T cell receptor (beta chain) appears in the sequencing data of a study of PD-L1 blockade in urothelial cancer. The wider study: Previous chemotherapy exposure amounted to 0 to 3 regimens for patients.

The CDR3 totals 13 residues. V lost 5 bases and J lost 1, with 9 bases in between. From germline, CDR1 is ENHRY and CDR2 SYGVKD. This clone was recorded once. The table came from immunoSEQ multiplex PCR; TCRdb's copy has only in-frame clones and leaves some out. The table includes about 51,000 clones, approximately 86% detected once. This clonotype was obtained from a man in his sixties with urothelial cancer. The starting material was PBMCs, obtained around atezolizumab (anti-PD-L1) treatment. The chain carries TRBV10-3 and TRBJ2-7; possibly TRBD1 for D (6 bases). CDR3 region: CAISLQGSYEQYF. CDR3 nucleotide sequence: TGTGCCATCAGTTTACAGGGTTCCTACGAGCAGTACTTC.